Detailed here is one T cell receptor beta chain. The data were obtained in a study of brain T cells in children with intractable seizures. Method: immunoSEQ multiplex PCR; TCRdb's copy keeps in-frame clones and lacks some. Counted here are 80,000 or so clones, 85% to 95% occurring once; the ten biggest clones make up approximately 1.4%. Trimming removed 5 bases at V and 9 bases at J, with 10 bases between. This CDR3 region has 11 residues. This receptor was identified in a boy less than two years old with tuberous sclerosis and intractable seizures. The rearrangement uses TRBV12-3 or TRBV12-4 and TRBJ1-1; a weak D match, TRBD1 (5 bases). The sequences come from peripheral blood, collected at surgery. The CDR3 loop reads CASSARGKAFF. The DNA for the CDR3 is TGTGCCAGCAGTGCTCGGGGGAAAGCTTTCTTT.